The text below deals with one T cell receptor beta chain. These data belong to a study of blood T cell repertoires in COVID-19. Looking at the study overall: Specimens from acute and convalescent COVID-19 originated in the United States, Italy and Spain. In each case, the material was cDNA or gDNA derived from T cells, B-cell-depleted T cells, or PBMCs.

In the authors' workflow: Reference gene primer amplification yielded estimated nucleated cell counts. TCRdb's copy holds only in-frame clones and misses some; the assay was immunoSEQ multiplex PCR. V and J calls plus clone size are reproduced from that table; the DNA served to infer D and trimming. The repertoire includes roughly 380,000 clones, around 85% of them detected once, and 3% to 4.5% sits in the top ten. V shed 0 bases and J shed 5 bases, with 12 bases lying between them. Germline lookup yields CDR1 SGHRS and CDR2 YFSETQ. The CDR3 spans 14 residues. The sample taken for sequencing was peripheral blood. The source is a woman younger than 35 with acute or convalescent COVID-19. The chain combines TRBV5-1 with TRBJ2-7, with D perhaps matching TRBD1 (5 bases). The CDR3 DNA is TGCGCCAGCAGCTTGGCTGGGGCAAAGCACGAGCAGTACTTC. Amino acid sequence: CASSLAGAKHEQYF.